This is a list of T cell receptor beta chains from one sample in a study of blood T cell repertoires in COVID-19. Clones were sequenced by immunoSEQ multiplex PCR, and TCRdb holds only the in-frame ones, with some missing. The sample includes 270,000 or so clones, approximately 77% of them seen just once. The sequencing sample was made of peripheral blood. The receptors derive from a woman between 18 and 30 years old with acute or convalescent COVID-19. The CDR3 runs from the conserved cysteine through the conserved F or W. D genes are given only for firm matches. A row's size may be missing; if present it is once, few, many or a size class.

D gene,J gene,V gene,clone size,CDR3 protein,CDR3 DNA
-,TRBJ2-1,TRBV27,few,CASSFWAGVQTNEQFF,TGTGCCAGCAGTTTTTGGGCAGGGGTACAAACTAATGAGCAGTTCTTC
TRBD2,TRBJ2-7,TRBV9,-,CASSVWASGTYEQYF,TGTGCCAGCAGCGTATGGGCTAGCGGAACCTACGAGCAGTACTTC
TRBD1,TRBJ1-1,TRBV25-1,once,CASSELTGAVTEAFF,TGTGCCAGCAGTGAATTGACAGGGGCGGTCACTGAAGCTTTCTTT
-,TRBJ2-6,TRBV19,-,CASSLRGSGANVLTF,TGTGCCAGTAGTCTCCGGGGCTCTGGGGCCAACGTCCTGACTTTC
-,TRBJ1-2,TRBV20-1,-,CSASGGRGVSRYGYTF,TGCAGTGCTAGTGGGGGCCGGGGGGTTTCAAGATATGGCTACACCTTC
-,TRBJ2-7,TRBV30,-,CAWSFDSSSYEQYF,TGTGCCTGGAGTTTCGACAGTAGCTCCTACGAGCAGTACTTC
TRBD2,TRBJ2-1,TRBV15,once,CATSRTSGSYNEQFF,TGTGCCACCAGCAGGACTAGCGGGAGCTACAATGAGCAGTTCTTC
-,TRBJ2-2,TRBV27,-,CASSFRHMGTGELFF,TGTGCCAGCAGTTTTCGCCACATGGGGACAGGGGAGCTGTTTTTT
-,TRBJ2-7,TRBV7-2,few,CASSLVGVAYEQYF,TGTGCCAGCAGCTTAGTAGGGGTAGCCTACGAGCAGTACTTC
-,TRBJ2-3,TRBV19,-,CASSMGTGRAGGTDTQYF,TGTGCCAGTAGTATGGGGACAGGGCGAGCGGGAGGGACAGATACGCAGTATTTT
-,TRBJ2-7,TRBV28,-,CASSSTIEQYF,TGTGCCAGCAGTTCCACTATCGAGCAGTACTTC
-,TRBJ1-5,TRBV6-1,-,CASSEAGDPYQPQHF,TGTGCCAGCAGTGAAGCAGGGGATCCCTATCAGCCCCAGCATTTT
TRBD2,TRBJ2-7,TRBV15,-,CATSRAETSDYEQYF,TGTGCCACCAGCAGAGCCGAGACTAGCGACTACGAGCAGTACTTC
TRBD2,TRBJ2-3,TRBV6-2/TRBV6-3,-,CASSSGLAPDTQYF,TGTGCCAGCAGTTCGGGACTAGCGCCAGATACGCAGTATTTT
-,TRBJ1-2,TRBV4-3,-,CASSQNTGIGGYTF,TGCGCCAGCAGCCAAAACACGGGGATAGGGGGCTACACCTTC
TRBD2,TRBJ2-1,TRBV9,-,CASSVSGLAGYNEQFF,TGTGCCAGCAGCGTATCGGGACTAGCGGGCTACAATGAGCAGTTCTTC
TRBD1,TRBJ1-1,TRBV6-5,-,CASSYSSSGGDTEAFF,TGTGCCAGCAGTTACTCGAGTTCAGGGGGCGACACTGAAGCTTTCTTT
-,TRBJ1-2,TRBV5-5,-,CASSFGDLYGYTF,TGTGCCAGCAGCTTTGGAGACCTCTATGGCTACACCTTC
-,TRBJ1-1,TRBV6-2/TRBV6-3,-,CASSSVFGGGTEAFF,TGTGCCAGCAGTAGTGTTTTTGGGGGAGGCACTGAAGCTTTCTTT
-,TRBJ2-1,TRBV28,-,CASRSDSSSYNEQFF,TGTGCCAGCAGATCCGACAGTAGCTCCTACAATGAGCAGTTCTTC
-,TRBJ1-4,TRBV16,once,CASSHPALVGEKLFF,TGTGCCAGCAGCCACCCGGCCCTAGTCGGCGAAAAACTGTTTTTT
-,TRBJ1-5,TRBV6-2/TRBV6-3,-,CASSAGISNQPQHF,TGTGCCAGCAGTGCAGGGATTAGCAATCAGCCCCAGCATTTT
TRBD2,TRBJ2-3,TRBV5-1,-,CASSHTPLAGGRLDTQYF,TGCGCCAGCAGCCACACCCCACTAGCGGGAGGCCGCCTGGATACGCAGTATTTT
TRBD1,TRBJ2-1,TRBV5-1,-,CASSLAEGQGYNEQFF,TGCGCCAGCAGCTTGGCCGAGGGACAGGGGTACAATGAGCAGTTCTTC
-,TRBJ1-1,TRBV2,-,CASSEFPRRSEAFF,TGTGCCAGCAGTGAATTTCCTCGCCGGAGTGAAGCTTTCTTT
-,TRBJ2-1,TRBV9,many,CASSVDGEVRDEQFF,TGTGCCAGCAGCGTAGATGGTGAGGTCCGGGATGAGCAGTTCTTC
TRBD2,TRBJ2-7,TRBV7-2,-,CASSLAGGPSYEQYF,TGTGCCAGCAGCTTAGCGGGAGGGCCTTCCTACGAGCAGTACTTC
-,TRBJ2-1,TRBV27,-,CASSLRHGLYNEQFF,TGTGCCAGCAGTTTAAGGCACGGACTTTACAATGAGCAGTTCTTC
-,TRBJ2-7,TRBV7-9,-,CASSLGVTTSGSEQYF,TGTGCCAGCAGCTTAGGGGTCACTACCTCGGGTAGCGAGCAGTACTTC
TRBD2,TRBJ2-3,TRBV6-6,-,CASKGLAGVPTDTQYF,TGTGCCAGCAAGGGACTAGCGGGAGTCCCCACAGATACGCAGTATTTT
-,TRBJ1-3,TRBV7-2,-,CASSLNTGFGNTIYF,TGTGCCAGCAGCCTAAACACAGGGTTTGGAAACACCATATATTTT
TRBD2,TRBJ2-1,TRBV7-2,-,CASSPTSGSPSEQFF,TGTGCCAGCAGCCCAACTAGCGGGAGCCCGTCTGAGCAGTTCTTC
TRBD1,TRBJ1-1,TRBV29-1,few,CSVELTGDMNTEAFF,TGCAGCGTTGAATTAACAGGGGACATGAACACTGAAGCTTTCTTT
TRBD2,TRBJ2-1,TRBV24-1,-,CATRTSGSVHNEQFF,TGTGCCACCCGGACTAGCGGGAGTGTCCACAATGAGCAGTTCTTC
-,TRBJ1-1,TRBV18,-,CASSPGGETEAFF,TGTGCCAGCTCACCAGGAGGGGAAACTGAAGCTTTCTTT
-,TRBJ2-2,TRBV4-3,-,CASSQQFNTGELFF,TGCGCCAGCAGCCAACAATTTAACACCGGGGAGCTGTTTTTT
TRBD2,TRBJ2-2,TRBV6-5,-,CASSSGGGTGELFF,TGTGCCAGCAGTTCGGGGGGGGGCACCGGGGAGCTGTTTTTT
TRBD2,TRBJ2-7,TRBV7-2,-,CASSLLSGRGNEQYF,TGTGCCAGCAGCTTACTGAGCGGGAGGGGCAACGAGCAGTACTTC